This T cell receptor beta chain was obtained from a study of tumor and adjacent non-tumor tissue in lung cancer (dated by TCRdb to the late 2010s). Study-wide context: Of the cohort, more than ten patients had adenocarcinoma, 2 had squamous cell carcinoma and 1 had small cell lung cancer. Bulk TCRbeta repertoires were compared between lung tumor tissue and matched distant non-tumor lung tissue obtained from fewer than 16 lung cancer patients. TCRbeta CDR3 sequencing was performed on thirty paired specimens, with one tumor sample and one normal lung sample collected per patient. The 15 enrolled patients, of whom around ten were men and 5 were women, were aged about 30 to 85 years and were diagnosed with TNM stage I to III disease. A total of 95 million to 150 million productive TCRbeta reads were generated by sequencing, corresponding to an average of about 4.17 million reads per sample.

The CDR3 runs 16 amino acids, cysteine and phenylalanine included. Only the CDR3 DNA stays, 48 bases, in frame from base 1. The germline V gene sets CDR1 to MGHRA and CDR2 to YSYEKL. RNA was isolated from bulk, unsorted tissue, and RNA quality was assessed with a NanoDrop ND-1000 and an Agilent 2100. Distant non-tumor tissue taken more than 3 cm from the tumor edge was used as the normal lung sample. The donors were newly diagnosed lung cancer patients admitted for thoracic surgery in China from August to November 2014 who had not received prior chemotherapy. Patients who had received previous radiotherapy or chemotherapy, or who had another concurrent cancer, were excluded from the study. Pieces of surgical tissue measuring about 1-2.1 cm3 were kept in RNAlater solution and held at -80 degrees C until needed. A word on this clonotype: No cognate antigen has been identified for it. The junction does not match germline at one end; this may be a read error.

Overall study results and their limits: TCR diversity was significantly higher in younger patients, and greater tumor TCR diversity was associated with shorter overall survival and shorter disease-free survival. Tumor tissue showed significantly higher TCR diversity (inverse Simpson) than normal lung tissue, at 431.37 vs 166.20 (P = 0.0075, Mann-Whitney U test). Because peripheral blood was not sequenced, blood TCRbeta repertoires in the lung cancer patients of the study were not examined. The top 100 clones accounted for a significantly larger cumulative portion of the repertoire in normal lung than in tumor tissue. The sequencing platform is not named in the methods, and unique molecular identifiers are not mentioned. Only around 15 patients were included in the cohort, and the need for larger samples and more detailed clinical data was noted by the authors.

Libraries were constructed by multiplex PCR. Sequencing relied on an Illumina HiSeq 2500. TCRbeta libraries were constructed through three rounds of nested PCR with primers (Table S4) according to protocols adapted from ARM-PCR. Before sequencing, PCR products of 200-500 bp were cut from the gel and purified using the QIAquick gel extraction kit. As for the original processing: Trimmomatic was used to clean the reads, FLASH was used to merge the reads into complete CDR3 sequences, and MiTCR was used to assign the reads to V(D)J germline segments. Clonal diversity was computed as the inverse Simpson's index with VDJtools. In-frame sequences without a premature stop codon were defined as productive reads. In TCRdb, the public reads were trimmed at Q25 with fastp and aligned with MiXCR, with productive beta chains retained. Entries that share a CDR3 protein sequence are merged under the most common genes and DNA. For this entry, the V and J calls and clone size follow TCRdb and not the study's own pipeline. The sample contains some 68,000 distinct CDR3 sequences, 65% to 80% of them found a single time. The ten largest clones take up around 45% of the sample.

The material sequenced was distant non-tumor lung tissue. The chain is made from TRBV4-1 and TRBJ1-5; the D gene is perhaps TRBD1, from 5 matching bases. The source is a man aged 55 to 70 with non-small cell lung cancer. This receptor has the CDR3 CASCQNRGYSNQPQHF. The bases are TGCGCCAGCTGCCAAAATAGGGGTTATAGCAATCAGCCCCAGCATTTT.